This TCR beta chain was identified during a study of T cell responses to AZD1222 COVID-19 vaccine listed by TCRdb under 2021. Looking at the study overall: AZD1222 recipients whose second dose came at about 4 weeks and those whose second dose came at about 12 weeks were combined into one group, since spike-specific TCR depth and breadth did not differ between the two schedules. Enrollment into the trials was organized by age into subgroups of 18-55, 56-69 and 70-plus years, and those subgroups contained approximately 150, 30 and 60 TCR-sequenced participants, respectively. A total of more than 230 trial participants underwent TCR sequencing, of whom about 200 had received two doses of AZD1222 and some 25 had received two doses of the MenACWY control vaccine.

From the cysteine up to the phenylalanine, the CDR3 has a length of 13 residues. The kept DNA is CDR3 alone, 39 bases in frame from the first base. The germline V gene supplies CDR1 SNHLY and CDR2 FYNNEI. Between the V and J ends, shortened by 10 bases and 4 bases respectively, the junction contains 13 bases. As for this clone: Its cognate antigen has yet to be identified. No per-base quality is available; no much larger clone lies one base away.

The CDR3 regions of human TCRbeta chains were subjected to immunosequencing. Per the authors' processing: Repertoire TCRs were matched against a reference library of SARS-CoV-2-specific TCRs generated with the MIRA antigen-specificity platform. Breadth was defined as the fraction of unique TCRs that were SARS-CoV-2-associated, and depth was defined as the fraction of total T cells that were SARS-CoV-2-associated. Each spike-specific TCR was assigned to its reactive spike region and to a CD4 or CD8 class using the MIRA data. Log10-transformed breadth and depth values were compared by one-way ANOVA with Sidak's multiple comparisons tests. TCRdb stores this immuneACCESS table with in-frame sequences only. Part of the clones is absent; in the studies checked, under half of the shortfall reflects unresolved V genes, and no reason is known for the rest. V and J calls and clone size follow that table, whereas D and trimming were derived from the DNA. In this sample the table shows about 120,000 clones, roughly 87% of which occur a single time. Around 7.5% of the sample is in the top ten clones.

Reading the label with the study, this specimen's time point is: baseline before first vaccination. Vaccinee samples were obtained from the UK trials COV001 and COV002, which included a single-blind randomized controlled phase 2/3 trial of AZD1222 (ChAdOx1 nCoV-19) in healthy adults. For TCRbeta chain sequencing, PBMC samples were collected from trial participants at day 0 and at day 28 after the second dose. What the study reported, not specific to this receptor: Conclusions about previously exposed vaccinees are limited because only six or seven AZD1222 recipients were SARS-CoV-2 seropositive at baseline. Participants were mostly white British and included more females than males, and it was suggested by the authors that clonal diversity may have been underestimated. Vaccine-associated CD4 TCRs spanned the whole spike protein, with dominant responses in regions 160-218 and 743-854. Because no day 14 peak-response samples were available, repertoires were characterized only after the peak T cell response. A significant rise in spike-specific TCR breadth and depth was observed after two AZD1222 doses relative to day 0 and relative to MenACWY recipients. In the small 56-69-year group, the increase in depth fell short of significance, most likely because of low power. Reportedly, close to half of the unique spike-specific TCRs recognized epitopes lying outside the regions that are mutated in the B.1.351 and B.1.1.7 variants.

The receptor chain draws on TRBV2 and TRBJ2-2; TRBD1 might be the D gene, on 6 matching bases. The receptor's source is an adult in good health. The sequences come from peripheral blood, collected on day 0 of AZD1222 vaccination. The CDR3 sequence is CATKGVGTGELFF. The sequence in DNA is TGTGCCACAAAGGGGGTTGGCACCGGGGAGCTGTTTTTT. The CDR3 plus the reference TRBV2 and TRBJ2-2 genes for the other parts give the full variable domain: EPEVTQTPSHQVTQMGQEVILRCVPISNHLYFYWYRQILGQKVEFLVSFYNNEISEKSEIFDDQFSVERPDGSNFTLKIRSTKLEDSAMYFCATKGVGTGELFFGEGSRLTVL.